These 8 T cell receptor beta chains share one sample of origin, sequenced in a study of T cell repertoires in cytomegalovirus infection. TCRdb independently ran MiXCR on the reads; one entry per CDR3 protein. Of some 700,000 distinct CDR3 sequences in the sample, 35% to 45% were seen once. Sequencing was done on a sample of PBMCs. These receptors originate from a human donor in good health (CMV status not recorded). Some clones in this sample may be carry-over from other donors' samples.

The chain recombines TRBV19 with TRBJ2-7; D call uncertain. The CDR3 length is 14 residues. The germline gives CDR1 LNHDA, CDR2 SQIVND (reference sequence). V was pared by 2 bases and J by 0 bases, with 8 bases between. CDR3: CASSILSSSYEQYF. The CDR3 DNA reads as TGTGCCAGTAGTATACTATCGAGCTCCTACGAGCAGTACTTC.

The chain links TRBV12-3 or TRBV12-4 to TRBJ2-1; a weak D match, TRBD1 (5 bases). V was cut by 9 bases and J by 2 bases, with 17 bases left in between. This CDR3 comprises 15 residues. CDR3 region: CASRSRERAYNEQFF. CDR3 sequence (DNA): TGTGCCAGTCGGTCCAGGGAACGGGCCTACAATGAGCAGTTCTTC.

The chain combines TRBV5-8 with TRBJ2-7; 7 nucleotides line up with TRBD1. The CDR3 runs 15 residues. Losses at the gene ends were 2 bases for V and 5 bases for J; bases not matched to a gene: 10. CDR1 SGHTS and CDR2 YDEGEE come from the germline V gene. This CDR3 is CASSFGVRGTNEQYF. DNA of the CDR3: TGTGCCAGCAGCTTTGGGGTCAGGGGGACCAACGAGCAGTACTTC.

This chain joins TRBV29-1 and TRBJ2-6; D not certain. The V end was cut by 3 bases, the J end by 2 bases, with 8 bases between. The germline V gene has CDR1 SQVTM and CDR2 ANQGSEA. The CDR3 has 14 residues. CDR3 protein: CSVETPPGANVLTF. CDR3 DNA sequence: TGCAGCGTTGAGACGCCGCCTGGGGCCAACGTCCTGACTTTC.

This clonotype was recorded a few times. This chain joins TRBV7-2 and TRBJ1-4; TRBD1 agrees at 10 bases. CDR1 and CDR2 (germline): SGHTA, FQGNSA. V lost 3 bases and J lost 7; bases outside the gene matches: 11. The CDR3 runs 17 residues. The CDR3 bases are TGTGCCAGCAGCTTGGGCCGACAGGGGGCGAGTATTGAAAAACTGTTTTTT. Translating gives CASSLGRQGASIEKLFF.

The CDR3 DNA sequence: TGCGCCAGCCGTTCCCGGGAACTGAACACTGAAGCTTTCTTT. Translated, it gives CASRSRELNTEAFF. This chain uses TRBV4-1 with TRBJ1-1; D gene unclear. The V end lost 8 bases, the J end lost 0 bases, and 13 bases lay between the germline ends. Germline V gene lookup returns CDR1 MGHRA and CDR2 YSYEKL. The CDR3 length is 14 residues.

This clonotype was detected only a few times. The CDR3 nucleotides are TGTGCCAGCAGCTTAGCGGCTAGACCGTTAGATACGCAGTATTTT. It yields the protein CASSLAARPLDTQYF. V and J are TRBV11-2 and TRBJ2-3, with D unresolved. The CDR3 consists of 15 residues. Trimming cost V 1 base and J 5 bases, with 13 bases left between them. Germline CDR1 is SGHAT and CDR2 is FQNNGV. The whole variable domain, remainder taken from reference TRBV11-2 and TRBJ2-3, is EAGVAQSPRYKIIEKRQSVAFWCNPISGHATLYWYQQILGQGPKLLIQFQNNGVVDDSQLPKDRFSAERLKGVDSTLKIQPAKLEDSAVYLCASSLAARPLDTQYFGPGTRLTVL.

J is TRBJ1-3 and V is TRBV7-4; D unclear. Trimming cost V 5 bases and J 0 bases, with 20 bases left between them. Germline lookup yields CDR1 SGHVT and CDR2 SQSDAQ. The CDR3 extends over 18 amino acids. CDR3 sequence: CASSITPPGANSGNTIYF. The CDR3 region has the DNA TGTGCCAGCAGCATAACTCCACCGGGAGCTAACTCTGGAAACACCATATATTTT. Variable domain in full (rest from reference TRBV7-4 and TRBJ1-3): GAGVSQSPRYKVAKRGRDVALRCDSISGHVTLYWYRQTLGQGSEVLTYSQSDAQRDKSGRPSGRFSAERPERSVSTLKIQRTEQGDSAVYLCASSITPPGANSGNTIYFGEGSWLTVV.